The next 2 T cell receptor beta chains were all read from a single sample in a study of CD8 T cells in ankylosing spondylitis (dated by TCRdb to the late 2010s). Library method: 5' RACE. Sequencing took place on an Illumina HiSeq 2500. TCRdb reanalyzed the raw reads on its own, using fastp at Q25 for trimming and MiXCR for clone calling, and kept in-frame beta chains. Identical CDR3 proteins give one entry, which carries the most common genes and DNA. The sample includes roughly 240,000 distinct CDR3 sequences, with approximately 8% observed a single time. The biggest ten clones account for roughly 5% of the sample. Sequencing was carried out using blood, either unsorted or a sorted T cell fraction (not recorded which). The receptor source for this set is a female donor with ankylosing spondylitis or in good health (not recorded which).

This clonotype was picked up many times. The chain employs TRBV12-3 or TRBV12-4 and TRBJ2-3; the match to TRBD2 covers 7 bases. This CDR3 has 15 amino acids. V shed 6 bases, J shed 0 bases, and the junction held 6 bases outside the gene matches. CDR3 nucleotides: TGTGCCAGCAGAGTCAGCGGGGTTAGCACAGATACGCAGTATTTT. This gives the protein CASRVSGVSTDTQYF.

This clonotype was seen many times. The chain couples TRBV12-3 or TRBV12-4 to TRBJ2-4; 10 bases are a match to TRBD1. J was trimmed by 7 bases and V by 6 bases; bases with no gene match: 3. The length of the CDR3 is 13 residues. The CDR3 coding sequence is TGTGCCAGCAGGATGACAGGGGGCAACATTCAGTACTTC. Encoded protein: CASRMTGGNIQYF.